This T cell receptor beta chain was retrieved from a study of OX40 agonist ivuxolimab in advanced cancers. Study-wide context: Prior anti-PD-1, anti-PD-L1 or anti-CTLA-4 therapy was allowed; around 43% had some.

The study, taken as a whole, reports: On average, CD8+ T cells showed a greater number of expanded clones than CD4+. Expanded peripheral T cells had an undetermined antigen specificity.

The germline CDR1 and CDR2 sequences are SGHVS and FNYEAQ. This CDR3 comprises 16 residues. The junction had 10 bases not matched to a gene; V was cut back by 4 bases and J by 4 bases. A word on this clone: Its specificity is not known.

Assay: immunoSEQ multiplex PCR; the TCRdb copy retains only in-frame clones and omits some. This table has 55,000 to 75,000 clones, approximately 86% appearing once. Source: CD4+ or CD8+ T cells sorted from blood, taken in a trial of the OX40 agonist ivuxolimab. The gene calls are TRBV7-6 and TRBJ2-5; 9 positions agree with TRBD1. The clonotype was recovered from an adult with an advanced solid tumor such as melanoma, head and neck, liver or kidney cancer. The CDR3 spells CASSSSGTGYGETQYF. CDR3 in DNA: TGTGCCAGCAGCTCCTCCGGGACAGGGTATGGAGAGACCCAGTACTTC.